This entry describes one T cell receptor (beta chain). Study processing details: The assay estimated nucleated cells by amplifying reference gene primers. Here immunoSEQ multiplex PCR was the method, and the copy in TCRdb shows in-frame clones only, minus some. V and J calls and clone size follow that table, whereas D and trimming were derived from the DNA. The sample gives some 250,000 clones, approximately 77% of which show up once; under 3.5% is in the top ten. The sample comes from a study of blood T cell repertoires in COVID-19. Overall study context: Samples representing acute and convalescent COVID-19 were sourced from the United States, Italy and Spain. Nucleic acid was either cDNA or gDNA, and it came from T cells, B-cell-depleted T cells, or PBMCs.

Between the trimmed V and J ends, which lost 8 bases and 6 bases, there was a span of 34 bases. The CDR3 is 19 amino acids. The germline V gene encodes CDR1 ENHRY and CDR2 SYGVKD. The J gene is TRBJ1-1, the V gene TRBV10-3; TRBD1 is a possible D gene (6 bases). The sample taken for sequencing was peripheral blood. The TCR sequence derives from a woman between 18 and 29 years old with acute or convalescent COVID-19. CDR3 protein: CAIALRAQVSDSWHPEAFF. The CDR3, as DNA: TGTGCCATCGCCCTGAGGGCCCAAGTTTCGGACAGCTGGCATCCTGAAGCTTTCTTT.